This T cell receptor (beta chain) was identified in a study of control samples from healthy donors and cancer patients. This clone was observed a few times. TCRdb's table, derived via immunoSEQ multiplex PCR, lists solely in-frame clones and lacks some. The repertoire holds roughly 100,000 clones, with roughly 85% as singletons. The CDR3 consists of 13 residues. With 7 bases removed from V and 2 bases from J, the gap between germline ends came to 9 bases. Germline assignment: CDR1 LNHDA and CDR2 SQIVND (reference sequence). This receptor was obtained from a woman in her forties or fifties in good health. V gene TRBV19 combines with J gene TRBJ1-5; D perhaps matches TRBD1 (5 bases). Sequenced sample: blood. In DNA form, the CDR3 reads TGTGCCAGTAACCCGGGACGCAATCAGCCCCAGCATTTT. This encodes CASNPGRNQPQHF.